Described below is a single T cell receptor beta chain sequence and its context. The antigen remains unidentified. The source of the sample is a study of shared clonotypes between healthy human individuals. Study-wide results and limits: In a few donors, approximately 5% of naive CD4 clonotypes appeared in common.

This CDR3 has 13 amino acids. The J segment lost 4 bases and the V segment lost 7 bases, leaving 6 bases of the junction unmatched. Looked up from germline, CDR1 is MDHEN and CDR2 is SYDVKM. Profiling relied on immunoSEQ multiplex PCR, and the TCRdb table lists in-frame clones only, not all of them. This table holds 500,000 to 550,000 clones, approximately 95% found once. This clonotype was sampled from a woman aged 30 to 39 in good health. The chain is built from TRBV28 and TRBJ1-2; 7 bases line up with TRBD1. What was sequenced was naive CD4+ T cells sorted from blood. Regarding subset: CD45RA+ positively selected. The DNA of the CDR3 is TGTGCCAGCACGACAGGGACAGCCTATGGCTACACCTTC. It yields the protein CASTTGTAYGYTF.